This TCR beta chain emerged from a study of blood T cell repertoires in COVID-19. The overall study: Spain, Italy and the United States supplied samples that represented acute and convalescent COVID-19. In each case, the material was cDNA or gDNA derived from T cells, B-cell-depleted T cells, or PBMCs.

V was clipped by 4 bases and J by 1 base, with 12 bases between them. Germline CDR1 reads SGDLS; CDR2 reads YYNGEE. The CDR3 loop spans 14 amino acids. The cohort comprised adults aged 18 to 89 years residing in 24 US areas. Sequencing used immunoSEQ multiplex PCR; TCRdb keeps in-frame clones, though not all of them. The table lists 280,000 or so clones, roughly 90% of them singletons. The sequenced material came from PBMCs or T cells enriched from blood (not recorded which). The sequence derives from a woman in her late teens or twenties with acute COVID-19. The chain couples TRBV9 to TRBJ2-7, with no clear D. The CDR3 nucleotides read TGTGCCAGCAGCTTTAGTGATCTATCCTACGAGCAGTACTTC. Amino acid sequence: CASSFSDLSYEQYF.